This T cell receptor beta chain stems from a study of T cell responses to AZD1222 COVID-19 vaccine. CDR1 SNHLY and CDR2 FYNNEI come from the germline V gene. The CDR3 totals 13 residues. V was shortened by 9 bases and J by 5 bases, with 16 bases between the two germline ends. Method: immunoSEQ multiplex PCR; TCRdb's copy keeps in-frame clones and lacks some. The sample consists of 80,000 to 100,000 clones, approximately 86% of them appearing once. This TCR was recovered from an adult who received the AZD1222 COVID-19 vaccine. This chain joins TRBV2 and TRBJ1-2; D unclear. The source was peripheral blood, collected 28 days after the second AZD1222 dose. In nucleotides, the CDR3 is TGTGCCAGTTCGTGGGGTGCCGGGTATGGCTACACCTTC. As protein: CASSWGAGYGYTF.